This T cell receptor (beta chain) was obtained from a study of T cells after posttransplantation cyclophosphamide. The study, taken as a whole, reports: Donor CD8+ memory clones often dominated recipient blood repertoires at later times. Blood and skin or GI T cell repertoires showed limited TRB overlap.

Cyclophosphamide on days +3 and +4 followed busulfan-fludarabine conditioning and a marrow graft. This clone showed up many times. What it binds is unknown. Measured with immunoSEQ multiplex PCR; TCRdb has only the in-frame clones, and not every one. The sample counts 4,000 to 4,500 clones, none seen once; the ten largest own approximately 13%. The V gene lost 3 bases and the J gene lost 4 bases, with 16 bases spanning the gap. There are 15 residues in the CDR3. Germline lookup yields CDR1 SEHNR and CDR2 FQNEAQ (reference sequence). The clonotype comes from a female patient aged 18 to 35 who received an allogeneic stem cell transplant from an unrelated donor, was CMV-positive, and had acute GVHD only. The graft donor may account for some of the T cells. The chain couples TRBV7-9 to TRBJ2-7; possible D gene TRBD2, 6 bases. The material was PBMCs, obtained after allogeneic stem cell transplant with posttransplant cyclophosphamide. CDR3 region: CASSFEGGDVYEQYF. The CDR3 DNA reads as TGTGCCAGCAGCTTCGAGGGAGGCGATGTGTACGAGCAGTACTTC.